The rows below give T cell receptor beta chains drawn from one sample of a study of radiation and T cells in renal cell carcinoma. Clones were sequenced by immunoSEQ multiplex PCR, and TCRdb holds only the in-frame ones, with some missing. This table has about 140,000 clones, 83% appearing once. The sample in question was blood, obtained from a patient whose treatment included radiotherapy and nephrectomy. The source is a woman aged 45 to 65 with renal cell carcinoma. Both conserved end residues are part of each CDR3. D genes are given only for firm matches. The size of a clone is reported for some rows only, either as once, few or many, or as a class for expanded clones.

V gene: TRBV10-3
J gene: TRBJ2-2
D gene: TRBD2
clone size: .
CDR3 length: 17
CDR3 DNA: TGTGCCATCAGTGCCGCCACTAGCGGGAGTCGAGACGGGGAGCTGTTTTTT
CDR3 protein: CAISAATSGSRDGELFF

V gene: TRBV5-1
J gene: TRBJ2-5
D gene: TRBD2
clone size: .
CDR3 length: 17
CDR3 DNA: TGCGCCAGCAGCTTGGCCGTAGTAGCGGGGGGCCGGGAGACCCAGTACTTC
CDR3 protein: CASSLAVVAGGRETQYF

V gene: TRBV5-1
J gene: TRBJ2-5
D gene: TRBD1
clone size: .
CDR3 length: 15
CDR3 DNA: TGCGCCAGCAGCTTGGGGAGCGGCAGGGGGGAGACCCAGTACTTC
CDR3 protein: CASSLGSGRGETQYF

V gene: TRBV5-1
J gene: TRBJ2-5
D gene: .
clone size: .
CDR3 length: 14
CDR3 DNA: TGCGCCAGCAGCTTGGTGGGGTCCCAAGAGACCCAGTACTTC
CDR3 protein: CASSLVGSQETQYF

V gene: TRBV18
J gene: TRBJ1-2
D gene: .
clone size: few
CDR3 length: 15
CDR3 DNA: TGTGCCAGCTCACCACCTCACGACTCAAACCCAGGCTACACCTTC
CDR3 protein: CASSPPHDSNPGYTF

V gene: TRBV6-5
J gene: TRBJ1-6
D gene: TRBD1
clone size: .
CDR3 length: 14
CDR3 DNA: TGTGCCACAAGGGGGCGGGACATATTTTCACCCCTCCACTTT
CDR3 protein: CATRGRDIFSPLHF

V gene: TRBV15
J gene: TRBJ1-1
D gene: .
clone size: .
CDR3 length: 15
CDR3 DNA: TGTGCCACCAGCAGAGATAGTGAAGAGAACACTGAAGCTTTCTTT
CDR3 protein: CATSRDSEENTEAFF

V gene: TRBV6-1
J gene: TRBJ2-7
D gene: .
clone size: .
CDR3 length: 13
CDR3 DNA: TGTGCCAGCAGAGAGAAGACAGCTTACGAGCAGTACTTC
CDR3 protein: CASREKTAYEQYF

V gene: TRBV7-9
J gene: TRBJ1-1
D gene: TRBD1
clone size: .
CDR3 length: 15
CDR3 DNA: TGTGCCAGCAGTCCAAGAGACAGGGGAAACACTGAAGCTTTCTTT
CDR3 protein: CASSPRDRGNTEAFF

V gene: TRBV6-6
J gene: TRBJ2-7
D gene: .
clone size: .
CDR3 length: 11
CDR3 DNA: TGTGCCAGCAGTCGTGACAGCGAGCAGTACTTC
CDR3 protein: CASSRDSEQYF

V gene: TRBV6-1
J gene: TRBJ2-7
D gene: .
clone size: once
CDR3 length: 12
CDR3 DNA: TGTGCCAGCAGCTTCACCAAGGACGAGCAGTACTTC
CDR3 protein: CASSFTKDEQYF

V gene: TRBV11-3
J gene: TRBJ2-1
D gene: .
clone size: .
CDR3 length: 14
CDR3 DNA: TGTGCCAGCAGCTTAACCCCTACAGGGAATGAGCAGTTCTTC
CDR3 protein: CASSLTPTGNEQFF

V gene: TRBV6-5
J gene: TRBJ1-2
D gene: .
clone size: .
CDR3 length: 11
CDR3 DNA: TGTGCCAGCAGCACTCGCTATGGCTACACCTTC
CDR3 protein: CASSTRYGYTF

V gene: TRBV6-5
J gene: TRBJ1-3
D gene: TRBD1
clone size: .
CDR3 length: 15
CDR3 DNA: TGTGCCAGCAGAACTACAGGGGGCTCTGGAAACACCATATATTTT
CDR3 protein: CASRTTGGSGNTIYF

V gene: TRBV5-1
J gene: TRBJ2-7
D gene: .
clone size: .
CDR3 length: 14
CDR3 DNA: TGCGCCAGCAGAACCGATGCGGGCTCCTACGAGCAGTACTTC
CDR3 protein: CASRTDAGSYEQYF

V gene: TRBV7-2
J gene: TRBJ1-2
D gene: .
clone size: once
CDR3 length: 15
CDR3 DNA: TGTGCCAGCAGCTGGGCTATGGCGACTAACTATGGCTACACCTTC
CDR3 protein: CASSWAMATNYGYTF

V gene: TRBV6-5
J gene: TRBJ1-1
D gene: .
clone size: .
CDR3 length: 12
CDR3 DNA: TGTGCCAGCAGCCAGTCGGGGATTGAAGCTTTCTTT
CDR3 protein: CASSQSGIEAFF

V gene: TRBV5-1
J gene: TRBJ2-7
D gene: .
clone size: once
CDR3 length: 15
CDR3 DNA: TGCGCCAGCAGCTTGGCGCCTCCAGGGCTCGACGAGCAGTACTTC
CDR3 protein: CASSLAPPGLDEQYF

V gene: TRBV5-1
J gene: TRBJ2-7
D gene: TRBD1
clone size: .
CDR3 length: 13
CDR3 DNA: TGCGCCAGCAGCCCAGGGACAGGGAACGAGCAGTACTTC
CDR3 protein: CASSPGTGNEQYF

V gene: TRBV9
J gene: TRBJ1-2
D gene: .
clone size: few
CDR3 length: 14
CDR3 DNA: TGTGCCAGCAGCGTAGAGGTCCAAGCAAATGGCTACACCTTC
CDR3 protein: CASSVEVQANGYTF

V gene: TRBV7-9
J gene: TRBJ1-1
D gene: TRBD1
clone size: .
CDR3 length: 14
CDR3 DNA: TGTGCCAGCAGCCCCTTGCCGCGGGACAGGGGAGTTTTCTTT
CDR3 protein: CASSPLPRDRGVFF

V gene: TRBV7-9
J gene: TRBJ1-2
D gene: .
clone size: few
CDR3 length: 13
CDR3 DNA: TGTGCCAGCAGCTTGGATAACCGCGGGTTTCACACCTTC
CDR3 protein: CASSLDNRGFHTF

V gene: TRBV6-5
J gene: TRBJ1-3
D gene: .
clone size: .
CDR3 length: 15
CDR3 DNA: TGTGCCAGCAGTTCTCCGGAGGGTACTGGAAACACCATATATTTT
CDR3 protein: CASSSPEGTGNTIYF

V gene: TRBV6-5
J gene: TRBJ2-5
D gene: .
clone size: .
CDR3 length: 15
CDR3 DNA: TGTGCCAGCAGTTACTTTAGCGGAGATACTGAGACCCAGTACTTC
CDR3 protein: CASSYFSGDTETQYF

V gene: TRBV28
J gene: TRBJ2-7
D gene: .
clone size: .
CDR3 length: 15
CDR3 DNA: TGTGCCAGCAGTTTATGGCGGGGTAGGGGATACGAGCAGTACTTC
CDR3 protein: CASSLWRGRGYEQYF

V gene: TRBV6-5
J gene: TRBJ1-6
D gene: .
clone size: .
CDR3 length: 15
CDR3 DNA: TGTGCCAGCAGTTCAGTTTCGGGGGCGGATTCACCCCTCCACTTT
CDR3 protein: CASSSVSGADSPLHF

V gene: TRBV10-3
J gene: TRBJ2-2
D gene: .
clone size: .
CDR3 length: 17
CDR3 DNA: TGTGCCAGCCGCGGTTCGGGGGACCTTTTCACCACCGGGGAGCTGTTTTTT
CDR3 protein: CASRGSGDLFTTGELFF

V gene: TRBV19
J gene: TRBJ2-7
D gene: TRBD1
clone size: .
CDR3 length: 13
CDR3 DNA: TGTGCCAGTAGTATTGGACAGGGGAACGAGCAGTACTTC
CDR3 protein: CASSIGQGNEQYF

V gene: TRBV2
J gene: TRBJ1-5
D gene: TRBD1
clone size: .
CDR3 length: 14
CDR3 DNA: TGTGCCAGCAAAAAAGGGGGCGGTGGCCAGCCCCAGCATTTT
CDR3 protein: CASKKGGGGQPQHF

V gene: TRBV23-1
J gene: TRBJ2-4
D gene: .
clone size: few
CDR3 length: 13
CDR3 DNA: TGCGCCAGCAGTCGAGATTCCAAAAACATTCAGTACTTC
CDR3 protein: CASSRDSKNIQYF

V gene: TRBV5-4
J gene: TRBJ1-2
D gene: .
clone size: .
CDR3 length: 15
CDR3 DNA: TGTGCCAGCAGCGATGGACAGCTCTCTAACTATGGCTACACCTTC
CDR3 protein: CASSDGQLSNYGYTF

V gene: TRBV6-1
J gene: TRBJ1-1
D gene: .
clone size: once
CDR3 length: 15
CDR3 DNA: TGTGCCAGCAGTGACCCCGGGGCTTGGTTCACTGAAGCTTTCTTT
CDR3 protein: CASSDPGAWFTEAFF

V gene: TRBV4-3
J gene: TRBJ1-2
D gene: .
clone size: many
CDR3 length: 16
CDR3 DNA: TGCGCCAGCAGCCAAGTGCTCGGGGGAACTGTGGCTGGCTACACCTTC
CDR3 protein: CASSQVLGGTVAGYTF

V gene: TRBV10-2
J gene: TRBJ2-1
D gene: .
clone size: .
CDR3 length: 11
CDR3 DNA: TGCGCCAGCAGTGAGAACAATGAGCAGTTCTTC
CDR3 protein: CASSENNEQFF

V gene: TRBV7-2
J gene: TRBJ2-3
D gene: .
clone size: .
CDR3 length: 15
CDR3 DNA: TGTGCCAGCAGCTTAACAGCGGATTACACAGATACGCAGTATTTT
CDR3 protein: CASSLTADYTDTQYF

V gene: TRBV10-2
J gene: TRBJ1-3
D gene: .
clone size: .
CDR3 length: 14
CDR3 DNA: TGCGCCAGCAGTGAAAGGGGCTCTGGAAACACCATATATTTT
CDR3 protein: CASSERGSGNTIYF

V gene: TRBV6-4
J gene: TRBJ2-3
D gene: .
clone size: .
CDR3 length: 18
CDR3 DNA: TGTGCCAGCAGTGACTCGTCTGGGGCAGGGGCCAGCGTAGATACGCAGTATTTT
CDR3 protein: CASSDSSGAGASVDTQYF

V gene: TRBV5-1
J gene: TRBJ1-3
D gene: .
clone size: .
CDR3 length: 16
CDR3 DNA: TGCGCCAGCAGCCCACGGACGGACGACTCTGGAAACACCATATATTTT
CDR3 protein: CASSPRTDDSGNTIYF

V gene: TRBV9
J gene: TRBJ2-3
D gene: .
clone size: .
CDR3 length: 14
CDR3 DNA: TGTGCCAGCAGCGGATTAGGGAACGTAGATACGCAGTATTTT
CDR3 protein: CASSGLGNVDTQYF

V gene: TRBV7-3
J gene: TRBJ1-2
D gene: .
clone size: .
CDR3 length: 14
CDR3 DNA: TGTGCCAGCAGCTTAACAGGGACAAACTATGGCTACACCTTC
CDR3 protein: CASSLTGTNYGYTF

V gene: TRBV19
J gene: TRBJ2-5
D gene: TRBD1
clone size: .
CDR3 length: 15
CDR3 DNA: TGTGCCAGTAGTATAGTCGAGGACAGGCAAGAGACCCAGTACTTC
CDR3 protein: CASSIVEDRQETQYF

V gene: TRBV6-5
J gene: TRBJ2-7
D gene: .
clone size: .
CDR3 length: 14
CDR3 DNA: TGTGCCAGCGGACCCGGGACCACCGTTGTCGAGCAGTACTTC
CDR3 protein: CASGPGTTVVEQYF

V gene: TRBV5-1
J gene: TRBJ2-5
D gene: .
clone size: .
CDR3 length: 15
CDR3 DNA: TGCGCCAGCAGCTTACTGGGGGTGGTCCAAGAGACCCAGTACTTC
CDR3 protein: CASSLLGVVQETQYF

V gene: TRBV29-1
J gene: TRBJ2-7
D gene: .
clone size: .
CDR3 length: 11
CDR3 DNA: TGCAGCGTGAAGATTGCCTACGAGCAGTACTTC
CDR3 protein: CSVKIAYEQYF

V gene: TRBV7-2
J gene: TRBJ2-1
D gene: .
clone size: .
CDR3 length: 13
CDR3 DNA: TGTGCCAGCAGCTCGCCCGTTTTAAATGAGCAGTTCTTC
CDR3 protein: CASSSPVLNEQFF

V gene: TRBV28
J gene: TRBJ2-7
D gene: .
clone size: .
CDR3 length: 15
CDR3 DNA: TGTGCCAGCAGCTTTTCCTTTTCAGGGAACCACGAGCAGTACTTC
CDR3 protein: CASSFSFSGNHEQYF

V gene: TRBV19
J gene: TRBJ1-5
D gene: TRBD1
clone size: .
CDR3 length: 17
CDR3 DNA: TGTGCCACCATGGGGGGGACAGGGTATGGGGGGAATCAGCCCCAGCATTTT
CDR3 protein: CATMGGTGYGGNQPQHF

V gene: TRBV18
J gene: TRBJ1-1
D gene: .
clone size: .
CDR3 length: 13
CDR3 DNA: TGTGCCAGCTCAGATCAAATGAACACTGAAGCTTTCTTT
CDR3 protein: CASSDQMNTEAFF

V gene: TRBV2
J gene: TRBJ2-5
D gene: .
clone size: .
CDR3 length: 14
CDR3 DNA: TGTGCCAGCACCGAGGGAGGGGGCGGAGAGACCCAGTACTTC
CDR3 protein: CASTEGGGGETQYF

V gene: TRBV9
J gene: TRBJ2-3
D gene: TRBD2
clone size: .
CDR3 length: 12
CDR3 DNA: TGTGCCAGCAGCCCTAGCGGAGATACGCAGTATTTT
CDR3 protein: CASSPSGDTQYF

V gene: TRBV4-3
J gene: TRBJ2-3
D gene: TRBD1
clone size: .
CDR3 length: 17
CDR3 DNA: TGCGCCAGCAGCCAAGACCGACTGGTGCAGGGGGTAGATACGCAGTATTTT
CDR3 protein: CASSQDRLVQGVDTQYF

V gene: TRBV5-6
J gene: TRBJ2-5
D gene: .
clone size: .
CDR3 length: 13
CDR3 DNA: TGTGCCAGCAGCTCCCGGGACCAGCGGACCCAGTACTTC
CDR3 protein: CASSSRDQRTQYF

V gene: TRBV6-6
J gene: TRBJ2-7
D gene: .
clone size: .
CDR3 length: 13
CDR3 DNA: TGTGCCAGCAGTCCGCCAGGGGGGGGCGAGCAGTACTTC
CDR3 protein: CASSPPGGGEQYF

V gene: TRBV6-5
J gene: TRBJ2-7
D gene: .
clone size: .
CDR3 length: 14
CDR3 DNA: TGTGCCAGCGGCCCCCGGGACGGATCCTACGAGCAGTACTTC
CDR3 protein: CASGPRDGSYEQYF

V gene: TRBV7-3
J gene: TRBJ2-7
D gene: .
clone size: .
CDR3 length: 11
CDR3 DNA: TGTGCCAGCAGCAATGGGGTCGAGCAGTACTTC
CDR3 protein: CASSNGVEQYF